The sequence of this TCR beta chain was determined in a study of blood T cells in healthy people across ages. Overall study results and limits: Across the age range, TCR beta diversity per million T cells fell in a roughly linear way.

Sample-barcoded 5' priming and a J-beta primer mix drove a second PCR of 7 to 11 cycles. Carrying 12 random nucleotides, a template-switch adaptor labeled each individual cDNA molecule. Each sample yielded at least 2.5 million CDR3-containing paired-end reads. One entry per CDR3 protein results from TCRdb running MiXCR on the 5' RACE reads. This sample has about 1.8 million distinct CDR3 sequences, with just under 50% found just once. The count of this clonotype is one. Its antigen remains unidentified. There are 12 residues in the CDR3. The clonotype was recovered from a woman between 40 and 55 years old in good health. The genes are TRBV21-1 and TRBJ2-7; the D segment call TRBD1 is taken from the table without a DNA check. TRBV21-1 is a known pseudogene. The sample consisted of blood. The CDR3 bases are TGTGCCAGCAGACTGTCCTGCTACGAGCAGTACTTC. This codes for CASRLSCYEQYF.